There are a few counts of the clone carrying this TCR beta chain. The antigen is not known. The data were taken from a study of T cells after yellow fever vaccination. The wider study: The authors prepared low-cell-number fractions using SMART-Seq v4 Ultra Low Input. Overall study results and limits: Faster peaking, at day 5 versus 15, marked a secondary response that was weaker.

The authors made TCR cDNA by 5'RACE template switching, adding a universal primer site and UMIs. TCRdb fed the 5' RACE reads into MiXCR, producing one record per CDR3 protein. In the table there are some 350,000 distinct CDR3 sequences, 6.2% of which are singletons. The ends were cut back, 0 bases at V and 1 base at J, with 13 bases in the middle. The CDR3 runs 17 residues. Germline-derived CDR1 and CDR2 are LGHNA and YNFKEQ. The sequencing used PBMCs, collected 5 days after the yellow fever booster vaccination. The J gene is TRBJ2-1, the V gene TRBV4-2, with a weak D call TRBD2 (6 bases). The TCR sequence derives from a man aged 25-45 years who received the YFV17D yellow fever vaccine. The CDR3 here is CASSQDLSSASYNEQFF. The CDR3, as DNA: TGTGCCAGCAGCCAAGATCTATCTAGCGCGTCCTACAATGAGCAGTTCTTC.